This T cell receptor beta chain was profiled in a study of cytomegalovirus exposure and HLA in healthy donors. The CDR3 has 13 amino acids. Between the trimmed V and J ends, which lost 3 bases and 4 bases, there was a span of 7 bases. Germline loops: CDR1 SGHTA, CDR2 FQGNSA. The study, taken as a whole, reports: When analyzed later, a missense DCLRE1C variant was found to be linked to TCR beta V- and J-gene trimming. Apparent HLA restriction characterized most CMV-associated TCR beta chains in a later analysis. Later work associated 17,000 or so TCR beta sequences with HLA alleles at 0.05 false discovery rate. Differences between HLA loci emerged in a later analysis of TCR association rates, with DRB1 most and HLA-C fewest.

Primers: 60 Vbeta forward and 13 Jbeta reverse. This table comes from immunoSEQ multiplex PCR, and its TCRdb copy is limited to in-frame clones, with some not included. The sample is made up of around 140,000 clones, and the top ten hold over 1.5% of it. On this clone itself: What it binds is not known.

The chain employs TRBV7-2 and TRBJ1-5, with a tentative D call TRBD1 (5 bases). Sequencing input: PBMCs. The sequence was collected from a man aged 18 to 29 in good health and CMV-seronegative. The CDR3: CASSFRVNQPQHF. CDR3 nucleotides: TGTGCCAGCAGCTTCAGGGTGAATCAGCCCCAGCATTTT.